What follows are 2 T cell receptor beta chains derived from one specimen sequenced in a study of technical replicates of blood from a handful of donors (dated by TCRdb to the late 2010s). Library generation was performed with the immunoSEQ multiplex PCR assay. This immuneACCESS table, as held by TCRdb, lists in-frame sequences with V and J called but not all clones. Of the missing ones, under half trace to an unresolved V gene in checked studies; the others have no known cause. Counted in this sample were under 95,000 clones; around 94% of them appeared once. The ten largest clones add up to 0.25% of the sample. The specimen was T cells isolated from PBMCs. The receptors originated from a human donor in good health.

This CDR3 is CASPGNKDRGYTEAFF. For the CDR3, the DNA is TGTGCCAGCCCGGGTAATAAAGACAGGGGATACACTGAAGCTTTCTTT. The chain couples TRBV21-1 to TRBJ1-1; the listed D gene, TRBD1, was not tested against the DNA. TRBV21-1 represents a pseudogene. The CDR3 is 16 amino acids.

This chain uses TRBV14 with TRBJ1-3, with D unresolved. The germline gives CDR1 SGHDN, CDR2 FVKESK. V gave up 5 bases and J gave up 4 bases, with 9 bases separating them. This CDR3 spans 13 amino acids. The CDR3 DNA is TGTGCCAGCAGCGAATTCAGGGGAAACACCATATATTTT. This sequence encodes CASSEFRGNTIYF.